This note documents a single TCR beta chain sequence. No antigen is known for it. This CDR3 is 15 amino acids long. V lost 5 bases, J lost 5 bases, and 21 bases lay in between. Germline V gene lookup returns CDR1 SQVTM and CDR2 ANQGSEA. Oncomine TCR Beta short-read sequencing was applied to DNA from cultured CD4+ T cells. A single record per CDR3 protein comes from TCRdb applying MiXCR to the PCR reads. The sample contains approximately 20,000 distinct CDR3 sequences, approximately 40% of which appear only once. Sample treatment: roughly 11-day PBMC culture with coronavirus spike peptide pools or control peptides (ViraFEST assay). These data are taken from a study of vaccination and CD4 T cells after COVID-19.

The sequencing used CD4+ T cells from blood, cultured in vitro, collected before SARS-CoV-2 vaccination. This rearrangement joins TRBV29-1 to TRBJ2-5, with D possibly TRBD1 on 8 matching bases. The TCR comes from a human donor who received a COVID-19 vaccine. The CDR3, as DNA: TGCAGCGTTTTAGATAGACAGGGGAGGGCGGAGACCCAGTACTTC. Residues: CSVLDRQGRAETQYF.